This TCR beta chain derives from a study of PD-L1 blockade in urothelial cancer. Study-wide context: When blood samples were assessed, the median T cell count was about 140,000. Findings and limits, study-wide: The study found that durable-benefit patients expanded tumor-associated blood clones more at 3 weeks.

To note about this clone: The target antigen is unknown.

The sample's time point: peripheral blood 6 weeks after treatment start. The CDR3 extends over 15 amino acids. In germline, CDR1 is LNHDA, CDR2 SQIVND (reference sequence). V was cut by 4 bases and J by 6 bases, with 18 bases left in between. Produced via immunoSEQ multiplex PCR; TCRdb's table is partial and in-frame only. The profile shows 48,000 or so clones, roughly 80% of them singletons. Source: PBMCs, taken around atezolizumab (anti-PD-L1) treatment. The receptor was derived from a man between 65 and 85 years old with urothelial cancer. The chain couples TRBV19 to TRBJ1-2, with D hard to call. The CDR3 DNA reads TGTGCCAGTAGTACCTCCCCCAACAGTTGGGATGGCTACACCTTC. As protein: CASSTSPNSWDGYTF. The full variable domain, completed using reference TRBV19 and TRBJ1-2, is DGGITQSPKYLFRKEGQNVTLSCEQNLNHDAMYWYRQDPGQGLRLIYYSQIVNDFQKGDIAEGYSVSREKKESFPLTVTSAQKNPTAFYLCASSTSPNSWDGYTFGSGTRLTVV.